Below, 5 T cell receptor beta chains from the same sample are listed, as sequenced in a study of blood T cell repertoires in COVID-19 (dated by TCRdb to the early 2020s). Library prep was done by the immunoSEQ multiplex PCR assay. Imported from immuneACCESS, the table was reduced by TCRdb to in-frame sequences with V and J called. These copies leave out some clones; in studies compared against another copy, an unresolved V gene accounts for under half, and the cause of the remainder is not known. In all, the sample holds tens of thousands of clones, and 86% of those were seen once. The ten biggest clones cover over 9.5% of the sample. Input material: peripheral blood. Receptors were obtained from a man in his 70s with active COVID-19.

As concerns this clone: The CDR3 does not end in the conserved phenylalanine or tryptophan, so this is likely a read error. The DNA is omitted, as the CDR3 cannot be located on it reliably, and the CDR3 follows TCRdb's listing. This CDR3 reads CASSEYGETGIR. The chain joins TRBV25-1 to TRBJ1-3; the table's D call, TRBD1, has no DNA check behind it. The CDR3 is 12 residues long, counting both termini. Per germline, CDR1 MGHDK and CDR2 SYGVNS.

This chain joins TRBV4-1 and TRBJ2-2; perhaps TRBD2 as D (6 bases). V lost 3 bases and J lost 3, with 14 bases in between. The CDR3 runs 16 residues. From germline, CDR1 is MGHRA and CDR2 YSYEKL. This CDR3 is CASSQLEGWDTGELFF. CDR3 nucleotide sequence: TGCGCCAGCAGCCAGCTGGAGGGTTGGGACACCGGGGAGCTGTTTTTT.

This clone appeared a few times. The rearrangement uses TRBV12-5 and TRBJ1-1; D may be TRBD1 (6 bases). The CDR3 runs 13 residues. V dropped 3 bases and J dropped 8 bases, with 13 bases sitting between them. Per the germline V gene, CDR1 is LGHNT and CDR2 is FRNRAP. The CDR3 here is CASGLEGGVEAFF. The CDR3 region has the DNA TGTGCTAGTGGTTTAGAGGGGGGGGTCGAAGCTTTCTTT.

The chain employs TRBV5-5 and TRBJ2-7; 9 bases are shared with TRBD1. V gave up 2 bases and J gave up 5 bases; unmatched junction bases: 8. Germline V lookup: CDR1 SGHKS, CDR2 YYEKEE (reference sequence). This CDR3 spans 15 amino acids. CDR3 bases: TGTGCCAGCAGCTTAGCCGGGACAGGGTTCGACGAGCAGTACTTC. It specifies CASSLAGTGFDEQYF.

The chain has TRBV10-3 and TRBJ2-7; 8 nucleotides line up with TRBD1. The length of the CDR3 is 15 residues. The V gene end was trimmed by 8 bases and the J gene end by 3 bases; junction bases not matched to a gene: 12. Germline V gene lookup returns CDR1 ENHRY and CDR2 SYGVKD. As DNA, the CDR3 is TGTGCCATCTCGTCAGGCCTAACAGGGGGCTACGAGCAGTACTTC. It is translated as CAISSGLTGGYEQYF.